The clone carrying this T cell receptor beta chain was counted a single time. One end of the junction does not line up with germline, which may come from a read error. The sample belongs to a study of blood T cell repertoires in COVID-19. The germline gives CDR1 LNHDA, CDR2 SQIVND (reference sequence). There are 15 residues in the CDR3. The method was immunoSEQ multiplex PCR; TCRdb's version includes in-frame clones alone and lacks a portion of them. The sample holds around 330,000 clones, roughly 90% seen once. This TCR derives from a man between 60 and 75 years old who had recovered from COVID-19. The chain has TRBV19 and TRBJ1-5; 7 nucleotides line up with TRBD1. The material sequenced was PBMCs or T cells enriched from blood (not recorded which). CDR3 region: CASSIIKGQNQLQHF. Written as DNA, the CDR3 is TGTGCCAGTAGTATAATAAAGGGACAGAATCAGCTCCAGCATTTT. Full variable domain (missing parts from reference TRBV19 and TRBJ1-5): DGGITQSPKYLFRKEGQNVTLSCEQNLNHDAMYWYRQDPGQGLRLIYYSQIVNDFQKGDIAEGYSVSREKKESFPLTVTSAQKNPTAFYLCASSIIKGQNQLQHFGDGTRLSIL.